Listed here are 9 T cell receptor beta chains from one sample, sequenced in a study of cytomegalovirus exposure and HLA in healthy donors. The PCR had 60 Vbeta and 13 Jbeta primers. Libraries were prepared by immunoSEQ multiplex PCR; TCRdb keeps only in-frame clonotypes and omits some of them. The sample includes 90,000 to 120,000 clones, around 62% of them seen just once. Sample: PBMCs. The receptors were gathered from a young man in good health and CMV-seropositive.

This chain uses TRBV2 with TRBJ2-1, with 8 bases identical to TRBD2. V trimming: 2 bases; J trimming: 7 bases; junction bases outside the gene matches: 4. The CDR3 contains 14 residues. Germline V gene lookup returns CDR1 SNHLY and CDR2 FYNNEI. CDR3 nucleotide sequence: TGTGCCAGCAGTGAAATGGTAGCGGGGAATGAGCAGTTCTTC. This gives the protein CASSEMVAGNEQFF.

J is TRBJ1-2 and V is TRBV7-9; possibly TRBD1 for D (5 bases). CDR3 length equals 14 residues. Looked up from germline, CDR1 is SEHNR and CDR2 is FQNEAQ (reference sequence). Trimming pared 5 bases from V and 8 bases from J, leaving 18 bases between. CDR3 in DNA: TGTGCCAGCAGCCCTACGGGGGGACGGTGGGGCTACACCTTC. Amino acids: CASSPTGGRWGYTF.

J is TRBJ2-1 and V is TRBV10-3; D gene unclear. This CDR3 has 15 residues. The V end was cut by 10 bases, the J end by 2 bases, with 18 bases between. CDR1 and CDR2 (germline): ENHRY, SYGVKD. This chain's CDR3 is CATHPGPQTYNEQFF. DNA of the CDR3: TGTGCCACCCACCCGGGTCCCCAGACCTACAATGAGCAGTTCTTC.

The rearrangement uses TRBV19 and TRBJ1-5; D might be TRBD1 (5 bases). The CDR3 is 13 residues long. From germline, CDR1 is LNHDA and CDR2 SQIVND (reference sequence). V was shortened by 6 bases and J by 3 bases, with 9 bases between the two germline ends. The CDR3 DNA reads as TGTGCCAGTAGCTGGGGCCCCAATCAGCCCCAGCATTTT. Translated, it gives CASSWGPNQPQHF.

This chain connects TRBV2 to TRBJ2-3, with D unresolved. The CDR3 loop spans 12 amino acids. Germline CDR1 reads SNHLY; CDR2 reads FYNNEI. Trimming pared 5 bases from V and 4 bases from J, leaving 7 bases between. CDR3 in amino acids: CASSPSADTQYF. CDR3 nucleotide sequence: TGTGCCAGCAGTCCCAGCGCAGATACGCAGTATTTT.

The chain is built from TRBV6-1 and TRBJ1-1, with D possibly being TRBD1 (6 bases). V was clipped by 5 bases and J by 3 bases, with 13 bases between them. Germline lookup yields CDR1 MNHNS and CDR2 SASEGT. The CDR3 has 14 residues. CDR3 in amino acids: CASSPQTGYTEAFF. The CDR3 DNA sequence: TGTGCCAGCAGTCCTCAGACAGGTTACACTGAAGCTTTCTTT.

This clone was observed a handful of times. The chain has TRBV27 and TRBJ2-5; TRBD1 matches at 9 bases. The CDR3 runs 15 residues. With 5 bases clipped from V and 5 bases from J, the junction kept 9 bases outside the gene matches. Per germline, CDR1 MNHEY and CDR2 SMNVEV (reference sequence). This CDR3 is CASSAWTGERETQYF. For the CDR3, the DNA is TGTGCCAGCAGTGCATGGACAGGGGAGCGGGAGACCCAGTACTTC.

This chain connects TRBV5-6 to TRBJ1-4, with unresolved D. The length of the CDR3 is 12 residues. Germline V CDR1 and CDR2: SGHDT, YYEEEE. Trimming took off 7 bases at V and 5 bases at J, with 9 bases between the two ends. The CDR3, as DNA: TGTGCCAGCGGCAGGCTGAATGAAAAACTGTTTTTT. Its translation is CASGRLNEKLFF.

The V gene is TRBV5-1, the J gene TRBJ1-2, with TRBD1 matching over 7 bases. The V and J ends lost 0 bases and 2 bases, in that order; junction bases with no gene match: 7. CDR3 length: 16 residues. Germline CDR1 reads SGHRS; CDR2 reads YFSETQ. The CDR3 nucleotides read TGCGCCAGCAGCTTGGTTTCAGGGGGGAGAAACTATGGCTACACCTTC. Translating gives CASSLVSGGRNYGYTF.